This entry describes one T cell receptor (beta chain). This entry belongs to a study of blood T cell repertoires in COVID-19. Study at large: Acute and convalescent COVID-19 samples came from the United States, Italy and Spain.

The authors' processing: Using reference gene primer amplification, nucleated cell counts were estimated. Produced via immunoSEQ multiplex PCR; TCRdb's table is partial and in-frame only. V and J calls and clone size are those listed in that table; D and trimming were worked out from the DNA. The sample has over 55,000 clones, 88% seen once; the top ten hold over 4%. The junction had 7 bases not matched to a gene; V was cut back by 0 bases and J by 3 bases. The CDR3 spans 16 residues. Germline CDR1 is MNHNY and CDR2 is SVGAGI (reference sequence). The rearrangement uses TRBV6-6 and TRBJ1-1, with 7 nucleotides matching TRBD1. Sample: peripheral blood. The receptor was isolated from a human donor in a cohort sampled during active COVID-19. The CDR3 sequence: CASSYSRGGRDTEAFF. For the CDR3, the DNA is TGTGCCAGCAGTTACTCGAGAGGGGGCCGGGACACTGAAGCTTTCTTT.